The next 14 T cell receptor beta chains were all read from a single sample in a study of cytomegalovirus exposure and HLA in healthy donors. Primers for the PCR totalled 60 Vbeta and 13 Jbeta. Repertoires were generated with immunoSEQ multiplex PCR, while TCRdb's copy carries only in-frame clones and drops some. The sample lists approximately 220,000 clones, 75% to 80% seen once, with over 1.5% in the top ten. Sequencing was performed on PBMCs. These receptors originate from a male donor in good health and CMV-seronegative.

The chain uses TRBV10-3 and TRBJ2-3; D is unresolved. The germline V gene encodes CDR1 ENHRY and CDR2 SYGVKD. The CDR3 is 13 residues long. Between the trimmed V and J ends, which lost 4 bases and 1 base, there was a span of 6 bases. This CDR3 is CAISGSGTDTQYF. Here the CDR3 DNA reads TGTGCCATCAGTGGATCAGGCACAGATACGCAGTATTTT.

The rearrangement uses TRBV6-5 and TRBJ2-3, with a possible D match to TRBD1 (5 bases). CDR3 length: 13 amino acids. V lost 8 bases and J lost 4, with 13 bases in between. Germline V gene lookup returns CDR1 MNHEY and CDR2 SVGAGI. The CDR3 bases are TGTGCCAGCGGGGCTGTAGTCGCAGATACGCAGTATTTT. This encodes CASGAVVADTQYF.

This clone has more than one count but fewer than ten. This rearrangement joins TRBV7-2 to TRBJ2-3, with D possibly TRBD1 on 6 matching bases. The ends were cut back, 1 base at V and 1 base at J, with 6 bases in the middle. There are 14 residues in the CDR3. The V gene's germline CDR1 is SGHTA and CDR2 FQGNSA. CDR3 in amino acids: CASSLDRGTDTQYF. The CDR3, as DNA: TGTGCCAGCAGCTTAGACAGGGGCACAGATACGCAGTATTTT.

This clone appeared a few times. The chain is built from TRBV7-9 and TRBJ1-1; perhaps TRBD1 as D (6 bases). This CDR3 has 14 amino acids. Germline V CDR1 and CDR2: SEHNR, FQNEAQ (reference sequence). V lost 4 bases, J lost 1 base, and 10 bases lay in between. In DNA form, the CDR3 reads TGTGCCAGCAGCTCAGGGGTTCCGAACACTGAAGCTTTCTTT. Translating gives CASSSGVPNTEAFF.

This clone is a singleton in its sample. V and J are TRBV19 and TRBJ1-1, with 10 positions matching TRBD1. CDR1 is LNHDA and CDR2 is SQIVND in the germline V gene (reference sequence). Trimming cost V 5 bases and J 5 bases; bases outside gene matches: 5. The CDR3 contains 14 residues. The DNA for the CDR3 is TGTGCCAGTAGTGGGGACAGGGGCCGGACTGAAGCTTTCTTT. The encoded protein is CASSGDRGRTEAFF.

The V and J genes are TRBV29-1 and TRBJ1-1; a weak D match, TRBD1 (6 bases). The V gene's germline CDR1 is SQVTM and CDR2 ANQGSEA. The CDR3 loop spans 13 amino acids. The CDR3 reads CLAGAWENTEAFF. DNA of the CDR3: TGCCTTGCGGGGGCGTGGGAGAACACTGAAGCTTTCTTT.

This clone was observed a handful of times. This chain links TRBV30 with TRBJ2-7; the D gene is possibly TRBD1 (5 bases). The V gene lost 2 bases and the J gene lost 2 bases, with 10 bases spanning the gap. This CDR3 contains 13 residues. Germline V gene sequence: CDR1 GTSNPN, CDR2 SVGIG (reference sequence). The CDR3 sequence is CAWSRGQTYEQYF. The CDR3 DNA reads as TGTGCCTGGAGTAGGGGTCAAACCTACGAGCAGTACTTC.

V usage is TRBV4-3 and J usage is TRBJ1-3; D gene unclear. Germline loops: CDR1 LGHNA, CDR2 YSLEER. The CDR3 runs 13 residues. V shed 4 bases and J shed 4 bases, with 8 bases lying between them. For the CDR3, the DNA is TGCGCCAGCAGCCTCCTCGAGGGAAACACCATATATTTT. This codes for CASSLLEGNTIYF.

The rearrangement joins TRBV18 to TRBJ1-1, with TRBD1 matching 7 bases. Germline V gene sequence: CDR1 KGHSH, CDR2 LQKENI. V lost 1 base to trimming and J lost 5 bases; unmatched junction nucleotides: 7. The CDR3 runs 15 residues. CDR3 in DNA: TGTGCCAGCTCACCACTGTCAGGGGGTGGGACTGAAGCTTTCTTT. Translated: CASSPLSGGGTEAFF.

This chain links TRBV5-4 with TRBJ1-1, with 7 bases identical to TRBD1. The length of the CDR3 is 15 residues. With 1 base clipped from V and 6 bases from J, the junction kept 9 bases outside the gene matches. Per germline, CDR1 SGHNT and CDR2 YYREEE (reference sequence). Here the CDR3 DNA reads TGTGCCAGCAGCTTGTTCGACAGGGACCTCCCTGAAGCTTTCTTT. It encodes CASSLFDRDLPEAFF.

The V and J genes are TRBV25-1 and TRBJ1-6; D remains ambiguous. Trimming left V 2 bases short and J 4 bases short, with 9 bases between. The CDR3 length is 15 residues. Per the germline V gene, CDR1 is MGHDK and CDR2 is SYGVNS. This CDR3 is CASSEHMRYNSPLHF. CDR3 coding DNA: TGTGCCAGCAGTGAACATATGCGTTATAATTCACCCCTCCACTTT.

The V and J genes are TRBV2 and TRBJ1-5; D might be TRBD1 (5 bases). Germline values: CDR1 SNHLY, CDR2 FYNNEI. The CDR3 spans 13 residues. The V end was cut by 7 bases, the J end by 4 bases, with 11 bases between. The CDR3 DNA follows: TGTGCCAGCACCGGACATCTTAATCAGCCCCAGCATTTT. Translated: CASTGHLNQPQHF.

V and J are TRBV18 and TRBJ1-5; TRBD1 is a possible D gene (5 bases). V was cut by 2 bases and J by 4 bases, with 15 bases left in between. Germline V gene data show CDR1 as KGHSH and CDR2 as LQKENI. The CDR3 extends over 16 amino acids. Here the CDR3 reads CASSPFGQGGNQPQHF. The CDR3 DNA reads as TGTGCCAGCTCACCATTCGGGCAGGGAGGAAATCAGCCCCAGCATTTT.

The chain links TRBV15 to TRBJ1-2, with 7 bases matching TRBD1. The CDR3 covers 13 residues. Germline V gives CDR1 LNHNV, CDR2 YYDKDF (reference sequence). V shed 1 base and J 4 bases; nucleotides not matched to a gene: 0. The CDR3 bases are TGTGCCACCAGCAGAGGGACAGGCTATGGCTACACCTTC. Its protein is CATSRGTGYGYTF.